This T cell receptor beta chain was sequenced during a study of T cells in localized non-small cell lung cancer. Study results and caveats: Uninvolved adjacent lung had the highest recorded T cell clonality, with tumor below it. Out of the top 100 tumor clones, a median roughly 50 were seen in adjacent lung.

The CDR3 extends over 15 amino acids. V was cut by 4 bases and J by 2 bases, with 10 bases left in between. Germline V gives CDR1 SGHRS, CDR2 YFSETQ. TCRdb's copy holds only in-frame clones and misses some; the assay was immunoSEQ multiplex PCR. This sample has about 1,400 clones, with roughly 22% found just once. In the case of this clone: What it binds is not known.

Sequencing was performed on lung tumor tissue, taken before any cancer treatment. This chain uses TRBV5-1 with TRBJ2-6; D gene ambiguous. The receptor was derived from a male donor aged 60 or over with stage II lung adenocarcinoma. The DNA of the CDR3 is TGCGCCAGCAGCCCGGTAGGAACTGGGGCCAACGTCCTGACTTTC. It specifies CASSPVGTGANVLTF.